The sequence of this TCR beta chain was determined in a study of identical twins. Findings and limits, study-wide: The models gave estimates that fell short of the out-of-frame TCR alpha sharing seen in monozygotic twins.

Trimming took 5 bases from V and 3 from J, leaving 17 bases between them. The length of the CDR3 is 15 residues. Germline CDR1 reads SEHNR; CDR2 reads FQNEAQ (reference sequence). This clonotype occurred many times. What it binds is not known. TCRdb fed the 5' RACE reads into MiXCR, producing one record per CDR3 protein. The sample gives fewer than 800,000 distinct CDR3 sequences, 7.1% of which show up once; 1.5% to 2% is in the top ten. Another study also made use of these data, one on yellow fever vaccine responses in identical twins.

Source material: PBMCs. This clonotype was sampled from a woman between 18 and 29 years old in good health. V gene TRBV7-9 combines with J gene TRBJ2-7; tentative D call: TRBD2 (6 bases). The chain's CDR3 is CASSPSGLRNYEQYF. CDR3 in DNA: TGTGCCAGCAGCCCATCGGGACTCCGAAACTACGAGCAGTACTTC.